Sequencing of this T cell receptor beta chain was carried out in a study of kidney transplant recipient with SARS-CoV-2 infection. Germline V gene lookup returns CDR1 SGHRS and CDR2 YFSETQ. J gave up 4 bases and V 4 bases, and 5 bases lay outside the gene matches. The CDR3 loop spans 14 amino acids. This clonotype was observed at least ten times. Via MiXCR, TCRdb re-called the reads, giving one row per CDR3 protein. This table holds 200,000 to 300,000 distinct CDR3 sequences, 29% found once. The rearrangement joins TRBV5-1 to TRBJ1-1; 9 nucleotides match TRBD1. The sequenced sample was a blood sample, obtained at baseline and on approximately day 120 from a kidney transplant recipient. The TCR was taken from a male patient between 25 and 39 years old who had COVID-19 and was a kidney transplant recipient. Part of the T cell pool may stem from the graft donor. Here the CDR3 DNA reads TGCGCCAGCAGCAATCGACAGGGGGGCACTGAAGCTTTCTTT. Its protein product is CASSNRQGGTEAFF.